The clone carrying this T cell receptor beta chain was seen more than once but under ten times. Its antigen is unknown. This CDR3 has 16 amino acids. Germline V gives CDR1 SGHNT, CDR2 YENEEA. V shed 5 bases, J shed 6 bases, and the junction held 5 bases outside the gene matches. Assay used: immunoSEQ multiplex PCR; TCRdb lists only in-frame clones, some missing. Among 150,000 to 200,000 clones, about 89% were seen once, and the ten largest hold roughly 3%. This entry belongs to a study of cytomegalovirus exposure and HLA in healthy donors. Overall study results and limits: Generally TCR sequences proved uncommon, though certain public TCRs appeared in numerous donors. The classifier was said to identify cytomegalovirus status with high specificity and sensitivity. Overall, about 160 TCR beta chains were annotated as cytomegalovirus-associated.

The chain couples TRBV11-3 to TRBJ2-3, with 16 positions matching TRBD2. The sequenced sample was PBMCs. This TCR came from a man younger than 30 in good health and CMV-seropositive. The CDR3 DNA reads TGTGCCAGCAGCCTCGGGACTAGCGGGGGGGCGGATACGCAGTATTTT. Translation gives CASSLGTSGGADTQYF.